This paragraph covers one T cell receptor (beta chain) sequence. The data were taken from a study of blood T cell repertoires in COVID-19. At the level of the study: Acute and convalescent COVID-19 samples came from the United States, Italy and Spain. In each case, the material was cDNA or gDNA derived from T cells, B-cell-depleted T cells, or PBMCs.

The CDR3 sequence is 13 residues long. Trimming pared 7 bases from V and 7 bases from J, leaving 11 bases between. Methods used by the authors: Amplifying reference gene primers gave estimates of nucleated cell counts. The assay was immunoSEQ multiplex PCR, and TCRdb's table has in-frame clones only and misses some. V, J and clone size are taken as reported in that table, and D and trimming were inferred from the DNA itself. The sample holds fewer than 250,000 clones, 82% seen once. This sequence was found in a woman older than 75 with acute or convalescent COVID-19. The V gene is TRBV12-3 or TRBV12-4, the J gene TRBJ1-6; D is perhaps TRBD1 (5 bases). What was sequenced was peripheral blood. The CDR3 spells CASKTGGNSPLHF. CDR3 in DNA: TGTGCCAGCAAAACAGGTGGGAATTCACCCCTCCACTTT.